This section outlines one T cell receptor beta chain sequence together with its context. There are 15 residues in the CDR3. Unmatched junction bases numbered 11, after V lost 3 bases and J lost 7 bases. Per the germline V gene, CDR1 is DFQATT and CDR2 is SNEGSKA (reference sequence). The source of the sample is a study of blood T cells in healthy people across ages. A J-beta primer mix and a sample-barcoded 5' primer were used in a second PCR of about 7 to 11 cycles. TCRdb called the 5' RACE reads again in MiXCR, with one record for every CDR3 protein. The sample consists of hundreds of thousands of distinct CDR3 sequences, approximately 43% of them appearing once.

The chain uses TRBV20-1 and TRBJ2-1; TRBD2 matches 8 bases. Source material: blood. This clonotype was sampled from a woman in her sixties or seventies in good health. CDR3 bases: TGCAGTGCTAGGAGGTGGCGGGGGGAAGTAAATGAGCAGTTCTTC. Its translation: CSARRWRGEVNEQFF.